These 18 T cell receptor beta chains share one sample of origin, sequenced in a study of regulatory T cells in long-lasting Graves disease. HTBI primers from iRepertoire and Arm-PCR of CDR3 regions yielded the TCR beta libraries. TCRdb independently ran MiXCR on the multiplex PCR reads; one entry per CDR3 protein. Of 400,000 to 550,000 distinct CDR3 sequences in the sample, about 15% were seen once. This sample's time point: newly diagnosed GD, antithyroid drugs for less than 3 months. The TCR library was made from RNA that had been extracted from PBMCs in TRIzol. Separately, the same data were catalogued under a study of T cells in Graves' hyperthyroidism and ophthalmopathy.

The material sequenced was peripheral blood mononuclear cells (PBMCs), taken at new diagnosis, from a patient treated with antithyroid drugs. The receptors come from a woman younger than 35 with Graves disease.

At least ten counts were recorded for this clonotype. Germline and junction disagree at one end, which may indicate a read error. This chain links TRBV7-3 with TRBJ1-1, with 7 positions matching TRBD1. The CDR3 runs 13 residues. The germline CDR1 and CDR2 sequences are SGHTA and FQGTGA. The CDR3, as DNA: TGCGCCAGCAGCCTAACAGGGGACACTGAAGCTTTCTTT. Its protein is CASSLTGDTEAFF.

This clonotype was seen repeatedly, ten times or more. The chain carries TRBV28 and TRBJ1-2; D remains unclear. The CDR3 is made up of 12 amino acids. The germline gives CDR1 MDHEN, CDR2 SYDVKM. The ends were cut back, 4 bases at V and 1 base at J, with 4 bases in the middle. CDR3 residues: CASSSVNYGYTF. The CDR3 DNA reads as TGTGCCAGCAGTTCGGTTAACTATGGCTACACCTTC.

This clonotype was picked up many times. The rearrangement joins TRBV7-8 to TRBJ1-2, with D possibly TRBD1 on 5 matching bases. Germline loops: CDR1 SGHVS, CDR2 FQNEAQ. The V end was cut by 5 bases, the J end by 3 bases, with 19 bases between. The CDR3 is 16 residues long. DNA for the CDR3: TGTGCCAGCAGCCACCGGTCGGGGTTGGGGGACTATGGCTACACCTTC. Its translation is CASSHRSGLGDYGYTF.

In its sample, this clonotype was seen a few times. The chain couples TRBV20-1 to TRBJ1-2; D not resolved. Germline V gene lookup returns CDR1 DFQATT and CDR2 SNEGSKA (reference sequence). CDR3 length: 15 residues. V lost 3 bases and J 1 base, leaving 15 bases between the germline ends. Written as DNA, the CDR3 is TGCAGTGCTAGTTATATAGGCGGGGTTAACTATGGCTACACCTTC. This encodes CSASYIGGVNYGYTF.

V is TRBV5-1 and J is TRBJ2-5; D unclear. The CDR3 extends over 14 amino acids. V was clipped by 2 bases and J by 5 bases, with 13 bases between them. The germline V gene encodes CDR1 SGHRS and CDR2 YFSETQ. For the CDR3, the DNA is TGCGCCAGCAGCTTAGAAGGGTTTCTGGAGACCCAGTACTTC. Translated: CASSLEGFLETQYF.

About this clonotype itself: A clone one base away is much larger, so this may be a read error. The V gene is TRBV7-2, the J gene TRBJ2-7, with 7 nucleotides matching TRBD1. The CDR3 runs to 15 residues. The V gene's germline CDR1 is SGHTA and CDR2 FQGNSA. V was clipped by 7 bases and J by 0 bases; unmatched bases: 9. CDR3 in amino acids: CASNVQGPGSYEQYF. CDR3 DNA sequence: TGTGCCAGCAACGTACAGGGGCCCGGCTCCTACGAGCAGTACTTC.

This clonotype was seen repeatedly, ten times or more. The chain carries TRBV6-1 and TRBJ1-1, with a tentative D call TRBD1 (5 bases). V dropped 5 bases and J dropped 5 bases, with 15 bases sitting between them. CDR1 and CDR2 (germline): MNHNS, SASEGT. The CDR3 is 14 residues long. The CDR3 DNA follows: TGTGCCAGCAGTCCGGGACGGGTAGGAACTGAAGCTTTCTTT. This gives the protein CASSPGRVGTEAFF.

About this clonotype: It is likely a read error: a sequence one base away is far more abundant. The genes are TRBV6-2 or TRBV6-3 and TRBJ2-1; TRBD2 matches 13 bases. In germline, CDR1 is MNHEY, CDR2 SVGEGT. This CDR3 has 15 amino acids. With V trimmed by 5 bases and J by 4 bases, 2 bases remained unmatched. The CDR3 loop reads CASSGTSGNYNEQFF. CDR3 nucleotide sequence: TGTGCCAGCAGTGGGACTAGCGGGAATTACAATGAGCAGTTCTTC.

This clonotype has only a few counts. The chain employs TRBV28 and TRBJ2-7; TRBD2 aligns across 11 bases. Trimming removed 6 bases from V and 8 bases from J; junction bases left unmatched: 9. CDR1 is MDHEN and CDR2 is SYDVKM in the germline V gene. CDR3 length: 14 residues. CDR3 in amino acids: CASSLTSGKVKQYF. The CDR3 DNA reads TGTGCCAGCAGCCTGACTAGCGGGAAGGTGAAGCAGTACTTC.

This clonotype was counted at least ten times. The chain uses TRBV28 and TRBJ2-7, with D possibly being TRBD2 (7 bases). The CDR3 length is 15 residues. With 6 bases removed from V and 7 bases from J, the gap between germline ends came to 22 bases. Germline-derived CDR1 and CDR2 are MDHEN and SYDVKM. CDR3 loop: CASRWGGAGKPEQYF. CDR3 nucleotide sequence: TGTGCCAGCAGATGGGGGGGGGCGGGAAAGCCGGAGCAGTACTTC. Filled out from reference TRBV28 and TRBJ2-7, the complete variable domain reads DVKVTQSSRYLVKRTGEKVFLECVQDMDHENMFWYRQDPGLGLRLIYFSYDVKMKEKGDIPEGYSVSREKKERFSLILESASTNQTSMYLCASRWGGAGKPEQYFGPGTRLTVT.

At least ten counts were recorded for this clonotype. The V gene is TRBV7-2, the J gene TRBJ2-3; D gene unclear. Trimming pared 3 bases from V and 4 bases from J, leaving 14 bases between. The CDR3 totals 15 residues. The germline V gene has CDR1 SGHTA and CDR2 FQGNSA. The CDR3 protein is CASSFGSSGADTQYF. In nucleotides, the CDR3 is TGTGCCAGCAGCTTTGGAAGCAGTGGGGCAGATACGCAGTATTTT.

This clonotype was found many times. V gene TRBV12-3 or TRBV12-4 combines with J gene TRBJ2-3; TRBD2 matches at 8 bases. The CDR3 spans 15 residues. After removal of 5 bases from V and 3 bases from J, the junction contained 7 bases not matched to a gene. The CDR3 bases are TGTGCCAGCAGTATAGTAGCGGGATGGACAGATACGCAGTATTTT. Translating gives CASSIVAGWTDTQYF.

In its sample, this clonotype was seen many times. A read error is likely, as this CDR3 ends without the conserved phenylalanine or tryptophan. The rearrangement joins TRBV12-3 or TRBV12-4 to TRBJ2-7; D not resolved. Trimming pared 6 bases from V and 3 bases from J, leaving 12 bases between. The CDR3 consists of 13 residues. CDR3 sequence reads: CASSPLKGYEQYL. CDR3 nucleotides: TGTGCCAGCAGCCCGCTAAAGGGCTACGAGCAGTACCTC.

There are a few counts of this clonotype. The chain recombines TRBV28 with TRBJ1-4; TRBD1 is a possible D gene (5 bases). Per germline, CDR1 MDHEN and CDR2 SYDVKM. V lost 7 bases and J 4 bases, leaving 13 bases between the germline ends. The CDR3 is 14 amino acids. The CDR3 sequence is CASKYRRDNEKLFF. CDR3 DNA sequence: TGTGCCAGCAAATACAGGCGAGATAATGAAAAACTGTTTTTT.

With respect to this clonotype: Given a much more abundant clone one base away, this may be a read error. This chain connects TRBV11-2 to TRBJ2-1; 9 bases are shared with TRBD2. The CDR3 is 15 amino acids. V dropped 4 bases and J dropped 11; count of bases not matched to a gene: 12. Germline V CDR1 and CDR2: SGHAT, FQNNGV. The CDR3 region is CASSSRLADGHKQFF. CDR3 coding DNA: TGTGCCAGCAGCTCCCGACTAGCGGATGGTCATAAGCAGTTCTTC.

This rearrangement joins TRBV6-2 or TRBV6-3 to TRBJ2-2, with TRBD1 matching over 9 bases. Germline V gene data show CDR1 as MNHEY and CDR2 as SVGEGT. J gave up 6 bases and V 6 bases, and 14 bases lay outside the gene matches. This CDR3 has 17 amino acids. The CDR3 region is CASRKRDRDVIAGELFF. The CDR3 DNA sequence: TGTGCCAGCAGAAAAAGGGACAGGGACGTGATAGCCGGGGAGCTGTTTTTT.

This clonotype showed up many times. The chain uses TRBV12-3 or TRBV12-4 and TRBJ1-5, with no clear D. Trimming took off 3 bases at V and 6 bases at J, with 6 bases between the two ends. This CDR3 is 12 amino acids long. The chain's CDR3 is CASSFGSQPQHF. The CDR3 bases are TGTGCCAGCAGTTTTGGTAGTCAGCCCCAGCATTTT.

The table lists this clonotype with many counts. The chain's CDR3 is CASSSGSSNEQFF. The CDR3 DNA sequence: TGTGCCAGCAGTTCAGGGTCATCCAATGAGCAGTTCTTC. The chain carries TRBV27 and TRBJ2-1; D is possibly TRBD1 (5 bases). Germline CDR1 is MNHEY and CDR2 is SMNVEV (reference sequence). V was pared by 4 bases and J by 6 bases, with 10 bases between. The CDR3 runs to 13 residues.